This T cell receptor (beta chain) was identified during a study of T cells in Graves' hyperthyroidism and ophthalmopathy (dated by TCRdb to about 2019). About the full investigation: Peripheral blood samples were taken at the time of initial diagnosis, prior to any treatment. To identify TCR V-J signatures that set the groups apart, the researchers used a discovery cohort of approximately 98 patients, made up of 40 to 45 with Graves' ophthalmopathy and some 60 with stable Graves' hyperthyroidism. An independent validation cohort of around 19 hyperthyroidism patients and some 15 patients who later progressed to ophthalmopathy tested prospective prediction of ophthalmopathy. For training and testing, the 80 to 100 patients in the discovery cohort were randomly divided in a 7:3 ratio. In addition, the study compared T-cell repertoires in thyroid tissue and in blood from roughly six Graves' hyperthyroidism patients. After sampling, hyperthyroidism patients received methimazole starting at 30 mg daily, and ophthalmopathy patients received high-dose intravenous methylprednisolone. According to the paper, TCR Vbeta CDR3 sequencing was carried out on approximately 140 peripheral blood samples, which came from 40 to 45 ophthalmopathy, around 74 hyperthyroidism and 17 progressor patients.

V loses 4 bases of germline sequence and J loses 3 bases, and the interval between the two ends is 12 bases. The CDR3 goes from the cysteine to the phenylalanine over 14 residues. Of the read, only the CDR3 DNA is kept; its 42 bases are in frame from base 1. The germline V gene encodes CDR1 KGHSH and CDR2 LQKENI. Amplification of TCR beta CDR3 regions was carried out from RNA transcripts. A first-round RT-PCR of the TCR CDR3 used the HTBI primer set with the Qiagen OneStep RT-PCR kit. Libraries were constructed in a second round of multiplex PCR, after which size selection and purification were performed. Sequencing of the libraries was done on an Illumina HiSeq2000 using paired-end 100 bp reads. The study's own analysis went as follows. SOAPnuke was used to process the raw data, removing reads that contained adapters or uncalled bases, had a mean Phred below 15, or lacked an exact match to the constant primer or identifier. High-quality paired reads were merged using COPE v1.2.5, and each unique nucleotide sequence was defined as a clonotype. MiTCR v1.1 was used to align clonotypes to the IMGT TRBV, TRBD and TRBJ reference segments. Analysis was restricted to V-J combinations with a frequency above 0.0001, which covered about 99% of repertoires. The TCS score was defined as the ratio of F50 (clonal expansion) to E x V (chaos), calculated using BLOSUM62-based TCRdist between CDR3 peptides within each V-J. Welch's t-statistics and random forest reduced roughly 540 V-J features to 13, which were used in a naive Bayes classifier (R e1071). The raw public data were reprocessed by TCRdb itself: fastp quality trimming at Q25, MiXCR clonotype calling, in-frame beta chains only. Every distinct CDR3 protein forms one entry, paired with its most common genes and DNA. The V and J calls come from TCRdb's annotation, not from the publication. This sample lists roughly 250,000 distinct CDR3 sequences; over 20% were detected once. The leading ten clones occupy approximately 60% of the sample.

Beyond this particular receptor, the publication reports: Ophthalmopathy was separated from stable hyperthyroidism by a 13 V-J signature model, with approximately 86% sensitivity and approximately 81% specificity obtained in cross-validation and 80%/75% obtained in testing. Sample size was not statistically predetermined, and investigators were not blinded to group allocation. In validation, progression to ophthalmopathy was predicted by the model with 70% to 71% sensitivity and 72% to 85% specificity, a median of about 6.4 months before onset. Blood samples also contained most of the expanded thyroid clonotypes (frequency above 0.001), which suggests that blood repertoires may reflect thyroid immune responses.

Moderately to severely active disease, a Clinical Activity Score of at least 3, a NOSPECS grade of at least 4, and a duration under 3 months were present in ophthalmopathy patients. Any patient with an uncontrolled infection, another autoimmune disease, pregnancy or lactation was excluded. Diagnoses were established on the basis of clinical symptoms, serum thyroxine and TRAb, thyroid ultrasound, and orbital computed tomography. PBMCs were isolated from 7.5 to 10 ml of fresh peripheral blood by Ficoll-Paque density gradient centrifugation. Total RNA was extracted using Trizol reagent, and RNA quality was assessed on an Agilent 2100 Bioanalyzer. The table lists this clonotype with many counts. No cognate antigen has been identified for it. No clone much larger than this one lies a single base away; base qualities are absent.

Sequencing was done on a sample of blood. The sequence came from a man between 25 and 39 years old with Graves' ophthalmopathy. The chain was built from TRBV18 and TRBJ1-1, with TRBD1 as a weak D call on 5 bases. The CDR3 here reads CASSLRTIDTEAFF. The nucleotides are TGTGCCAGCTCACTTCGGACAATCGACACTGAAGCTTTCTTT.